The entry below gives a single T cell receptor (beta chain) sequence along with its context. This clonotype was detected only a few times. Its binding antigen is unknown. No base quality values were provided; no much bigger clone lies one nucleotide off. The protocol used for the library was PCR. Instrument on record: Illumina HiSeq 2500. To normalize quantification of the TCRbeta repertoire, the TCR libraries were built with molecular barcoding that relied on unique molecular identifiers. Using fastp at Q25 and MiXCR, TCRdb reprocessed the public reads and kept productive beta chains. Each entry merges the rows of one CDR3 protein and shows their most common DNA and genes. The sample table holds 780,000 or so distinct CDR3 sequences, of which 15% to 20% were seen once. The top ten constitute approximately 5% of the sample. The data were obtained in a study of T-cell reconstitution after alpha-beta-depleted transplantation in children (dated by TCRdb to about 2016). A note on the overall study: Using TCR repertoire profiling, the study quantitatively followed how T-cell immune reconstitution unfolded in children after TCRalphabeta/CD19-depleted allogeneic hematopoietic cell transplantation.

What the study reported, not specific to this receptor: The frequencies of hyperexpanded clones fell over the following months, and after one year, T-cell counts and TCRbeta diversity were mostly attributed to newly produced T cells. In some patients, the high TCRbeta diversity seen at day 60 was put down to recipient T cells and intrathymic progenitors that had survived conditioning. Apparently early alphabetaT-cell count recovery about two months after transplant reportedly relied on only several hundred rapidly expanded clones derived from non-depleted graft cells.

The treatment or condition label on this specimen signifies: allogeneic hematopoietic cell transplantation with graft depleted of TCRalphabeta T cells and CD19 B cells. Transplant recipients were children who received TCRalphabeta/CD19-depleted allogeneic hematopoietic cell grafts. The CDR3, from cysteine to phenylalanine, totals 17 residues. The entry retains the CDR3 DNA only, 51 bases that are in frame from base 1. V is shortened by 7 bases, J by 1 base, and the region joining them spans 19 bases. The germline V gene encodes CDR1 MNHNS and CDR2 SASEGT. The sample here was PBMCs, mostly from graft donor cells, taken 360 days after TCRalphabeta/CD19-depleted stem cell transplant. The receptor was derived from a male patient younger than 18 who had a stem cell transplant for acute lymphoblastic leukemia, so the T cells may come from the graft donor. This receptor chain uses TRBV6-1 and TRBJ2-2; the D gene is perhaps TRBD2, on 6 matching bases. The bases read TGTGCCAGCAACTACGCCTTCAGTAGCGGGAACACCGGGGAGCTGTTTTTT. Translated, this gives CASNYAFSSGNTGELFF.